The next 6 T cell receptor beta chains were all read from a single sample in a study of blood T cell repertoires in COVID-19. Only in-frame clones appear in the TCRdb table, and some are missing; sequencing was by immunoSEQ multiplex PCR. Counted here are 140,000 or so clones, 75% to 90% occurring once; the ten biggest clones make up approximately 4.6%. The sample consisted of peripheral blood. The receptors were sampled from a human donor in a cohort sampled during active COVID-19.

This chain connects TRBV18 to TRBJ2-1; 13 bases are shared with TRBD2. V gave up 7 bases and J gave up 9 bases; unmatched junction bases: 9. Germline V gives CDR1 KGHSH, CDR2 LQKENI. The CDR3 spans 15 residues. The DNA for the CDR3 is TGTGCCAGCTTAGAAGGACTAGCGGGGGAGAGTGAGCAGTTCTTC. Encoded protein: CASLEGLAGESEQFF.

This clone showed up just a few times. The chain couples TRBV28 to TRBJ1-1; 10 bases fit TRBD1. J lost 10 bases, V lost 7 bases, and 21 bases had no gene match. The CDR3 runs 17 residues. The germline V gene encodes CDR1 MDHEN and CDR2 SYDVKM. The CDR3, as DNA: TGTGCCAGCACCCTTACATCTGCGGGACAGGGGAGTTTGGGAGCTTTCTTT. Amino acids: CASTLTSAGQGSLGAFF.

The chain is built from TRBV15 and TRBJ2-7; 9 bases match TRBD1. The germline CDR1 and CDR2 sequences are LNHNV and YYDKDF (reference sequence). The CDR3 is 13 residues long. V shed 3 bases and J 3 bases; nucleotides not matched to a gene: 0. The CDR3 region has the DNA TGTGCCACCAGCAGGACAGGGGGCTACGAGCAGTACTTC. Translated, it gives CATSRTGGYEQYF.

The V gene is TRBV6-4, the J gene TRBJ2-2; 8 bases are a match to TRBD2. Germline CDR1 reads MRHNA; CDR2 reads SNTAGT. Trimming removed 5 bases from V and 2 bases from J; junction bases left unmatched: 7. The CDR3 extends over 16 amino acids. The CDR3 nucleotides read TGTGCCAGCAGTCGCGCGGGGGGCACCAACACCGGGGAGCTGTTTTTT. This encodes CASSRAGGTNTGELFF.

In this sample, this clone turned up once. The rearrangement joins TRBV19 to TRBJ2-1; TRBD1 is a possible D gene (6 bases). V lost 9 bases to trimming and J lost 0 bases, with 12 bases between them. The CDR3 has 14 amino acids. CDR1 and CDR2 from the germline V gene are LNHDA and SQIVND (reference sequence). CDR3 DNA sequence: TGTGCCAGCAGAGGGGGTAGCTCCTACAATGAGCAGTTCTTC. Its translation is CASRGGSSYNEQFF.

The V and J genes are TRBV19 and TRBJ2-5, with 9 bases lining up with TRBD2. The V gene end was trimmed by 3 bases and the J gene end by 2 bases; junction bases not matched to a gene: 4. The CDR3 covers 15 residues. Germline V gene lookup returns CDR1 LNHDA and CDR2 SQIVND (reference sequence). For the CDR3, the DNA is TGTGCCAGTAGTATTAGCAGCGGGGGGCAAGAGACCCAGTACTTC. It encodes CASSISSGGQETQYF.